A selection of T cell receptor beta chains follows, all from one sample in a study of OX40 agonist ivuxolimab in advanced cancers. The method was immunoSEQ multiplex PCR; TCRdb's version includes in-frame clones alone and lacks a portion of them. The data hold about 18,000 clones, with 80% to 90% observed a single time. Sample: CD4+ or CD8+ T cells sorted from blood, taken in a trial of the OX40 agonist ivuxolimab. These receptors all come from an adult with an advanced solid tumor such as melanoma, head and neck, liver or kidney cancer. Each CDR3 is given with its conserved first and last residue. D genes are given only for firm matches. The size of a clone is reported for some rows only, either as once, few or many, or as a class for expanded clones.

j_call | d_call | clone_size | v_call | cdr3_length | cdr3_nt | cdr3_aa
TRBJ2-3 | TRBD2 | many | TRBV27 | 16 | TGTGCCAGCAGCCCCGGACTAGCGGGGTCGGTAGATACGCAGTATTTT | CASSPGLAGSVDTQYF
TRBJ2-1 | NA | once | TRBV5-1 | 11 | TGCGCCAGCAGCTACTACAATGAGCAGTTCTTC | CASSYYNEQFF
TRBJ2-5 | TRBD1 | NA | TRBV27 | 15 | TGTGCCAGCAATCCCGGGACAGGGGGCCAAGAGACCCAGTACTTC | CASNPGTGGQETQYF
TRBJ2-7 | NA | NA | TRBV9 | 14 | TGTGCCAGCAGTCGACCTCCCAGCTCCTACGAGCAGTACTTC | CASSRPPSSYEQYF
TRBJ2-1 | TRBD2 | NA | TRBV28 | 17 | TGTGCCAGCAGTCCACCGTCTCTAGCGGGATACCACAATGAGCAGTTCTTC | CASSPPSLAGYHNEQFF
TRBJ1-5 | NA | few | TRBV19 | 15 | TGTGCCAGTAGTATAGTTGGGAACGTTAATCAGCCCCAGCATTTT | CASSIVGNVNQPQHF
TRBJ2-3 | NA | NA | TRBV6-5 | 12 | TGTGCCAGCAGTTTTGAAGGTTTGACGCAGTATTTT | CASSFEGLTQYF
TRBJ1-5 | NA | NA | TRBV27 | 13 | TGTGCCAGCAGTTCGCAAGTTTATCAGCCCCAGCATTTT | CASSSQVYQPQHF
TRBJ2-7 | TRBD2 | NA | TRBV5-1 | 16 | TGCGCCAGCAGCACGCTAGCGGGACTCACTAAGTACGAGCAGTACTTC | CASSTLAGLTKYEQYF
TRBJ1-1 | NA | NA | TRBV28 | 12 | TGTGCCAGCAGTTTAAGCGACACTGAAGCTTTCTTT | CASSLSDTEAFF
TRBJ2-4 | NA | NA | TRBV2 | 14 | TGTGCCAGCAGACCCAGTGAAGCCAAAAACATTCAGTACTTC | CASRPSEAKNIQYF
TRBJ1-2 | NA | NA | TRBV13 | 12 | TGTGCCAGCAGCCCCGGGGGTAATGGCTACACCTTC | CASSPGGNGYTF
TRBJ2-1 | NA | NA | TRBV11-3 | 14 | TGTGCCAGCAGCTTAGCGGGGCGGGACAATGAGCAGTTCTTC | CASSLAGRDNEQFF
TRBJ2-1 | NA | NA | TRBV2 | 14 | TGTGCCAGCATCGAGCTGGGGACCTACAATGAGCAGTTCTTC | CASIELGTYNEQFF
TRBJ1-2 | NA | NA | TRBV15 | 16 | TGTGCCACCAGCAGAGATGAACAGGAGGCGTACTATGGCTACACCTTC | CATSRDEQEAYYGYTF
TRBJ2-7 | NA | NA | TRBV7-9 | 14 | TGTGCCAGCAGCTTAGTCGGCAGATGGGGCGAGCAGTACTTC | CASSLVGRWGEQYF
TRBJ2-3 | TRBD2 | NA | TRBV7-9 | 15 | TGTGCCAGCAGCCACCGGGGGACTATCACAGATACGCAGTATTTT | CASSHRGTITDTQYF
TRBJ1-1 | NA | NA | TRBV27 | 16 | TGTGCCAGCAGTTTAAACTACAGGGCACTGAACACTGAAGCTTTCTTT | CASSLNYRALNTEAFF
TRBJ1-5 | NA | NA | TRBV4-1 | 15 | TGCGCCAGCAGCCAGTTGGACATTTCCAATCAGCCCCAGCATTTT | CASSQLDISNQPQHF
TRBJ1-2 | NA | NA | TRBV25-1 | 14 | TGTGCCAGCAGTGATGTAGGGTTAGGCTATGGCTACACCTTC | CASSDVGLGYGYTF
TRBJ2-1 | NA | NA | TRBV15 | 16 | TGTGCCACCAGAAGGGGGGCGGGGACCGCCTACAATGAGCAGTTCTTC | CATRRGAGTAYNEQFF
TRBJ1-1 | TRBD1 | once | TRBV5-4 | 14 | TGTGCCAGCAGCTTGCAACAGGGGGCCACTGAAGCTTTCTTT | CASSLQQGATEAFF
TRBJ2-3 | NA | NA | TRBV4-1 | 13 | TGCGCCAGCAGCCAAGCAAACACAGATACGCAGTATTTT | CASSQANTDTQYF
TRBJ1-5 | NA | NA | TRBV6-5 | 13 | TGTGCCAGCAGTTACTCGGTCAATCAGCCCCAGCATTTT | CASSYSVNQPQHF
TRBJ2-7 | NA | NA | TRBV30 | 13 | TGTGCCTGGAGTGTGGGGGGTCCCTACGAGCAGTACTTC | CAWSVGGPYEQYF
TRBJ1-1 | NA | NA | TRBV28 | 15 | TGTGCCAGCAGTCCGCCGGGCTGGGGGGAGACTGAAGCTTTCTTT | CASSPPGWGETEAFF
TRBJ1-5 | NA | NA | TRBV19 | 15 | TGTGCCACCCGGGCAATGGGGGGAAGCAATCAGCCCCAGCATTTT | CATRAMGGSNQPQHF
TRBJ2-1 | TRBD2 | NA | TRBV27 | 15 | TGTGCCAGCAGTTCCACTAGCGGGAGTTACAATGAGCAGTTCTTC | CASSSTSGSYNEQFF
TRBJ2-7 | TRBD1 | NA | TRBV29-1 | 14 | TGCAGCGTTGCCGGACAGGGGGTATCCTACGAGCAGTACTTC | CSVAGQGVSYEQYF
TRBJ1-1 | NA | once | TRBV5-6 | 13 | TGTGCCAGCAGCTTAACGCAACGAGGTGAAGCTTTCTTT | CASSLTQRGEAFF
TRBJ1-1 | NA | NA | TRBV7-9 | 14 | TGTGCCAGCAGCTTAGCTCAGGTGAACACTGAAGCTTTCTTT | CASSLAQVNTEAFF
TRBJ2-4 | NA | NA | TRBV7-9 | 12 | TGTGCCAGCTCCGTAGCCAAAAACATTCAGTACTTC | CASSVAKNIQYF
TRBJ1-1 | NA | NA | TRBV7-2 | 15 | TGTGCCAGCAGCTTGGGACTCCTGACCTCCACTGAAGCTTTCTTT | CASSLGLLTSTEAFF
TRBJ1-1 | NA | NA | TRBV4-2 | 12 | TGTGCCAGCAGCCGAGTAGGCACTGAAGCTTTCTTT | CASSRVGTEAFF
TRBJ2-7 | TRBD2 | NA | TRBV4-1 | 16 | TGCGCCAGCAGCCAGACGACTAGCGGGGTCTCCTACGAGCAGTACTTC | CASSQTTSGVSYEQYF
TRBJ1-5 | TRBD1 | few | TRBV19 | 14 | TGTGCCAGTACCCTGACAGGGTTGGGACAGCCCCAGCATTTT | CASTLTGLGQPQHF
TRBJ1-5 | TRBD1 | NA | TRBV11-2 | 15 | TGTGCCAGCAGCTTAGGCCAGGGGGCCTTTCAGCCCCAGCATTTT | CASSLGQGAFQPQHF
TRBJ2-2 | NA | NA | TRBV29-1 | 12 | TGCAGCGGTGGGACAACCACCGGGGAGCTGTTTTTT | CSGGTTTGELFF
TRBJ2-1 | TRBD2 | NA | TRBV4-1 | 15 | TGCGCCAGCAGCCAAGAAGACGGCGGGAGGAAGGAGCAGTTCTTC | CASSQEDGGRKEQFF
TRBJ1-2 | NA | NA | TRBV7-9 | 12 | TGTGCCAGCAGCTACTTAAACTATGGCTACACCTTC | CASSYLNYGYTF
TRBJ2-7 | TRBD1 | NA | TRBV6-5 | 14 | TGTGCCAGCCGACACCGTACAGGGGGCTACGAGCAGTACTTC | CASRHRTGGYEQYF
TRBJ2-6 | NA | NA | TRBV25-1 | 16 | TGTGCCAGCAGTGAGCCGGGCCTCCGCGGGGCCAACGTCCTGACTTTC | CASSEPGLRGANVLTF
TRBJ2-3 | TRBD1 | NA | TRBV6-6 | 14 | TGTGCCAGCAGTTGGACAGGGTCGGCAGATACGCAGTATTTT | CASSWTGSADTQYF
TRBJ2-2 | NA | NA | TRBV9 | 14 | TGTGCCAGCAGCGTAGTTTCGAACACCGGGGAGCTGTTTTTT | CASSVVSNTGELFF